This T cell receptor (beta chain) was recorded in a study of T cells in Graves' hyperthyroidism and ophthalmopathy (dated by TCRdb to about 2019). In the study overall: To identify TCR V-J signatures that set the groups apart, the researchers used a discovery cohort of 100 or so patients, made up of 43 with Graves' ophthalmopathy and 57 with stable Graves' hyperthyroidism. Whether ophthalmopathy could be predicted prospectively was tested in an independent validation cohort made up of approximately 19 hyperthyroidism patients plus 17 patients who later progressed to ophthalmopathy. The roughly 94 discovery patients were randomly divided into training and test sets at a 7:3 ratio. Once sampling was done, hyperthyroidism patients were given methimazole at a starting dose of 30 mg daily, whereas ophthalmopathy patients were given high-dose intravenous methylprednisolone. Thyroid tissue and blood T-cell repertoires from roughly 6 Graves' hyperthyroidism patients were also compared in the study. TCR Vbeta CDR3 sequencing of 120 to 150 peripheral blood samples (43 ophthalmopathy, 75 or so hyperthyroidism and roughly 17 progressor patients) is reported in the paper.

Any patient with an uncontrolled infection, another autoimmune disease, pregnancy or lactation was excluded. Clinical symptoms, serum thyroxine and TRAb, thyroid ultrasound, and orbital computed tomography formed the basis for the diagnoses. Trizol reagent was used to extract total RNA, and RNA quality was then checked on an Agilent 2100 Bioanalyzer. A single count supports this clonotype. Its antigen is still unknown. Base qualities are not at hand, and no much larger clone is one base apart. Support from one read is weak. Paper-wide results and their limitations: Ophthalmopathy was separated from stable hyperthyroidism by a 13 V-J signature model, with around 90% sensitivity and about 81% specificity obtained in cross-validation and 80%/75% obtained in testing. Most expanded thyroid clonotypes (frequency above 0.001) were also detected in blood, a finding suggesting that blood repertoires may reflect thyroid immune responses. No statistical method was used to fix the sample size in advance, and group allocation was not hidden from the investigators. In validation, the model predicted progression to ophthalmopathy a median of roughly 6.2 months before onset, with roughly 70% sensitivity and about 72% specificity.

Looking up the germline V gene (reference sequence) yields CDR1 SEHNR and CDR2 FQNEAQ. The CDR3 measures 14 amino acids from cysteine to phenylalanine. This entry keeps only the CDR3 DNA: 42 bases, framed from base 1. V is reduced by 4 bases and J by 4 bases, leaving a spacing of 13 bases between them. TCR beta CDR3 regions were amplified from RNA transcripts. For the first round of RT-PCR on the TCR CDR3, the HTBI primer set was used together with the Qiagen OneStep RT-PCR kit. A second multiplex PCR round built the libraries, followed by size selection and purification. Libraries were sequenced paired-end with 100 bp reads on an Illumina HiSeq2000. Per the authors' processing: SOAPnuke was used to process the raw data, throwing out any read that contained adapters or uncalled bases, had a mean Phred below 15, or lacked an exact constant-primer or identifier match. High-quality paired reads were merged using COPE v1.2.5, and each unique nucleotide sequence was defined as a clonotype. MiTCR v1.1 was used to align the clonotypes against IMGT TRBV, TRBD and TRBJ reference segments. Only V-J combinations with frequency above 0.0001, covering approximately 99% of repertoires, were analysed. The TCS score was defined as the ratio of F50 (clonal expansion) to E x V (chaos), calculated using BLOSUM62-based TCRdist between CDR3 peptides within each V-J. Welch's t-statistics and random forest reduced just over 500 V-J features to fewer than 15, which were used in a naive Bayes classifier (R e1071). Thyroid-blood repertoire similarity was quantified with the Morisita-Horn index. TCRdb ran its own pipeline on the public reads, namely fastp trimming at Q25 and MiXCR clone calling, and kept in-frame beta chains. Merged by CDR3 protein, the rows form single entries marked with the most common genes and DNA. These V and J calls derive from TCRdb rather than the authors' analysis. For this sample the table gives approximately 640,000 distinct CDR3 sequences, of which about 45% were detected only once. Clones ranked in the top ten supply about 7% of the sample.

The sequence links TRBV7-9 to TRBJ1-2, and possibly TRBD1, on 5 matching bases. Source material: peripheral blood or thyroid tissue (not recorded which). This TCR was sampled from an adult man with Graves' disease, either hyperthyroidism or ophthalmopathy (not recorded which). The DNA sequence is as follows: TGTGCCAGCAGCTCATCAGGGTTCGCCTATGGCTACACCTTC. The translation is CASSSSGFAYGYTF.